A selection of T cell receptor beta chains follows, all from one sample in a study of blood T cell repertoires in COVID-19. Measured with immunoSEQ multiplex PCR; TCRdb has only the in-frame clones, and not every one. The top ten hold just under 8.5% of the sample, which has 40,000 or so clones, around 86% seen once. Specimen: peripheral blood. These receptors originate from a man in his 60s with active COVID-19. CDR3s leave out the opening cysteine and the closing phenylalanine or tryptophan. A row's size may be missing; if present it is once, few, many or a size class.

CDR3 protein	V gene	clone size
ASSQDSSGAYNEQF	TRBV4-2	-
ASSQDAHTDTQY	TRBV4-1	-
ASSLRVPTDTQY	TRBV7-9	-
ASSQRQLAKNIQY	TRBV4-1	-
ASSYSTGNNEQF	TRBV6-6	-
ASSIALGDEQF	TRBV19	-
ASSQNPSVAEATTYEQY	TRBV3-1/TRBV3-2	-
ASSVDTGGGTIQY	TRBV9	-
ASSSLGQGQREQY	TRBV19	once
ASSLTSGRTPGEQF	TRBV28	-
ASSEYSISNEQF	TRBV25-1	-
ASSLGTSSYTGELF	TRBV14	-
AIGQYNQPQH	TRBV10-3	-
ASSEQTNQPQH	TRBV2	-
ATSRKSGRETEQY	TRBV15	-
ASSLGGFDEQF	TRBV7-2	-
ASSPGQGFGAGELF	TRBV5-1	-
ASGETRNYGYT	TRBV12-3/TRBV12-4	few
ASSYLSPRSEAF	TRBV6-6	-
ASSIRTSGLYEQY	TRBV7-2	-
ASSLGIGESYEQY	TRBV11-2	once
ASSSAGLGEETQY	TRBV6-2/TRBV6-3	-
ASSLALTSGRSKLTDTQY	TRBV7-2	-
ASSLGYPDEQY	TRBV7-9	-
ASSQDTAQGSNQPQH	TRBV4-3	-
ASSSDRGHETQY	TRBV5-1	-
ASSRTGTSISNTGELF	TRBV18	-
ASSPVGRGDSPLH	TRBV18	-
ASSTGTMNTEAF	TRBV19	-
ASSQDLAQGNSPLH	TRBV4-1	-
ASSPLRETGYEQY	TRBV19	once
ASSLGRGDYT	TRBV12-3/TRBV12-4	-
ATSRTRTDALVSGNTIY	TRBV15	-
ASSNFAGACPRTDTQY	TRBV21-1	-
AWSDYSTEQF	TRBV30	-
ASSQDENLKNIQY	TRBV4-1	-
ASSLASPGGRGYEQY	TRBV3-1/TRBV3-2	-
ASAAGQGFYNEQF	TRBV27	-
ASSYRQGANNGYT	TRBV6-6	-
ATSQYNEQF	TRBV24-1	-
ASSLAGSGRQEQY	TRBV5-6	-
ASSSGTGNSPLH	TRBV6-5	-
ASSQDGGSYNEQF	TRBV4-3	-
ASSDPTLSTSGRQY	TRBV25-1	-
ASSHWDRAYEQY	TRBV3-1/TRBV3-2	-
ASSMGSARAGGELF	TRBV19	-
ASSYGGTQPQH	TRBV6-2/TRBV6-3	-
ASSDRGGVLEQY	TRBV19	-
ASSSGLGTDTQY	TRBV28	-
ASSLVSEQY	TRBV7-9	-
SAPGGRGLF	TRBV20-1	-
ASSHRIDSTGTGGEKLF	TRBV7-8	-
ASSLGQGSYGYT	TRBV5-1	-
ASSEFGGGFEKLF	TRBV25-1	-
ASSEGQGRTYEQY	TRBV5-4	once